The 2 T cell receptor beta chains listed next were all sequenced from one sample in a study of blood T cell repertoires in COVID-19. Sequencing was performed with immunoSEQ multiplex PCR; in TCRdb, only in-frame clones are kept and a portion is missing. Here the sample spans about 260,000 clones, over 75% being singletons. The sample was peripheral blood. These receptors originate from a woman between 50 and 59 years old with acute or convalescent COVID-19.

In the case of this clone: Other DNA sequences within the sample encode an identical CDR3. The J gene is TRBJ2-5, the V gene TRBV30; D possibly corresponds to TRBD2 (5 bases). With 0 bases removed from V and 5 bases from J, the gap between germline ends came to 10 bases. From germline, CDR1 is GTSNPN and CDR2 SVGIG (reference sequence). CDR3 size: 13 residues. In DNA form, the CDR3 reads TGTGCCTGGAGTGTGAGTAGGAGGGAGACCCAGTACTTC. Protein product: CAWSVSRRETQYF.

The rearrangement joins TRBV2 to TRBJ1-5, with TRBD1 identical over 11 bases. Germline V gene lookup returns CDR1 SNHLY and CDR2 FYNNEI. After removal of 8 bases from V and 0 bases from J, the junction contained 6 bases not matched to a gene. The CDR3 covers 16 residues. The CDR3 protein is CASGGQGASSNQPQHF. CDR3 DNA sequence: TGTGCCAGCGGAGGACAGGGGGCCTCTAGCAATCAGCCCCAGCATTTT.